The 22 T cell receptor beta chains listed next were all sequenced from one sample in a study of T cell clonotyping in hematopoietic cell transplantation. Sequenced by immunoSEQ multiplex PCR; TCRdb stores in-frame clones only, minus some. The table records some 8,600 clones, roughly four fifths of them present only once. The sample was PBMCs, taken at the time of graft-versus-host disease after allogeneic stem cell transplant. The source is a male patient aged 60-70 years who had an allogeneic stem cell transplant from an unrelated donor, so the T cells may come from the graft donor. Some clones in this sample may be carry-over from other donors' samples.

The CDR3 spells CASSPHTSTDTQYF. The CDR3 DNA follows: TGTGCCAGCAGCCCTCATACTAGCACAGATACGCAGTATTTT. This chain connects TRBV7-9 to TRBJ2-3, with D hard to call. Germline-derived CDR1 and CDR2 are SEHNR and FQNEAQ (reference sequence). The CDR3 sequence is 14 residues long. V was trimmed by 5 bases and J by 0 bases, leaving 9 bases between them.

This chain joins TRBV7-2 and TRBJ2-3; no definite D call. With 6 bases removed from V and 0 bases from J, the gap between germline ends came to 7 bases. The CDR3 is made up of 13 amino acids. CDR1 and CDR2 (germline): SGHTA, FQGNSA. The CDR3 reads CASRAASTDTQYF. CDR3 DNA sequence: TGTGCCAGCAGGGCGGCTAGCACAGATACGCAGTATTTT.

This clone was recorded only once. CDR3 DNA: TGTGCCAGTAGTATACAGGACAATCAGCCCCAGCATTTT. Its translation is CASSIQDNQPQHF. The rearrangement uses TRBV19 and TRBJ1-5; D gene unclear. The CDR3 spans 13 residues. The germline V gene encodes CDR1 LNHDA and CDR2 SQIVND (reference sequence). V was clipped by 2 bases and J by 3 bases, with 5 bases between them.

This chain uses TRBV4-1 with TRBJ1-1; D is unclear. In germline, CDR1 is MGHRA, CDR2 YSYEKL. V gave up 1 base and J gave up 10 bases, with 16 bases separating them. The CDR3 sequence is 14 residues long. CDR3 protein: CASSQGLAERAAFF. For the CDR3, the DNA is TGCGCCAGCAGCCAAGGATTGGCGGAGCGGGCAGCTTTCTTT.

The V call is TRBV19, the J call TRBJ1-2; D may be TRBD1 (5 bases). Germline V gene lookup returns CDR1 LNHDA and CDR2 SQIVND (reference sequence). This CDR3 comprises 14 residues. The V gene lost 7 bases and the J gene lost 4 bases, with 16 bases spanning the gap. The CDR3 spells CASNAQGRSYGYTF. For the CDR3, the DNA is TGTGCCAGTAATGCGCAGGGTCGGTCCTATGGCTACACCTTC.

The chain uses TRBV19 and TRBJ2-7; maybe TRBD1 (6 bases). Germline V gene sequence: CDR1 LNHDA, CDR2 SQIVND (reference sequence). The CDR3 has 14 residues. V was cut by 6 bases and J by 0 bases, with 12 bases left in between. CDR3 nucleotides: TGTGCCAGTAGGACGGACAGTTACTCCTACGAGCAGTACTTC. As protein: CASRTDSYSYEQYF.

The V call is TRBV29-1, the J call TRBJ2-1; 8 positions match TRBD2. The CDR3 length is 13 residues. Germline lookup yields CDR1 SQVTM and CDR2 ANQGSEA. Unmatched junction bases numbered 6, after V lost 4 bases and J lost 7 bases. CDR3 loop: CSVVDGGGNEQFF. DNA for the CDR3: TGCAGCGTTGTTGACGGCGGGGGGAATGAGCAGTTCTTC.

The chain joins TRBV4-1 to TRBJ1-2, with D tentatively TRBD1 (5 bases). The CDR3 length is 15 residues. V was cut by 0 bases and J by 7 bases, with 15 bases left in between. Germline V gene lookup returns CDR1 MGHRA and CDR2 YSYEKL. The CDR3 coding sequence is TGCGCCAGCAGCCAAGATGTTTCGGGAAGGGGTGGCTACACCTTC. As protein: CASSQDVSGRGGYTF.

The V and J genes are TRBV29-1 and TRBJ1-2; D is unclear. The CDR3 consists of 14 residues. With 4 bases removed from V and 4 bases from J, the gap between germline ends came to 16 bases. The germline CDR1 and CDR2 sequences are SQVTM and ANQGSEA. The CDR3 nucleotides are TGCAGCGTTGGGAGAAGCCCCGGATCCTATGGCTACACCTTC. This gives the protein CSVGRSPGSYGYTF.

This chain connects TRBV6-1 to TRBJ1-1; no firm D call. CDR1 and CDR2 from the germline V gene are MNHNS and SASEGT. CDR3 length: 11 amino acids. V dropped 6 bases and J dropped 0 bases, with 2 bases sitting between them. CDR3 sequence reads: CASSVNTEAFF. The CDR3, as DNA: TGTGCCAGCAGCGTGAACACTGAAGCTTTCTTT.

This chain joins TRBV11-2 and TRBJ1-1, with D possibly TRBD1 on 5 matching bases. In germline, CDR1 is SGHAT, CDR2 FQNNGV. The CDR3 spans 14 residues. V was pared by 1 base and J by 6 bases, with 12 bases between. As DNA, the CDR3 is TGTGCCAGCAGCTTAGGGCTAAGGGACCCTGAAGCTTTCTTT. Translation gives CASSLGLRDPEAFF.

The chain has TRBV4-3 and TRBJ1-5; possible D gene TRBD1, 5 bases. Trimming took off 3 bases at V and 3 bases at J, with 15 bases between the two ends. Germline CDR1 is LGHNA and CDR2 is YSLEER. The CDR3 contains 16 residues. In DNA form, the CDR3 reads TGCGCCAGCAGCCACCTTTACCGGGACGACAATCAGCCCCAGCATTTT. Translation: CASSHLYRDDNQPQHF.

The genes are TRBV7-2 and TRBJ2-7; 7 bases line up with TRBD1. The V gene end was trimmed by 5 bases and the J gene end by 5 bases; junction bases not matched to a gene: 3. This CDR3 spans 12 amino acids. Germline CDR1 is SGHTA and CDR2 is FQGNSA. The CDR3 is CASSTQGDEQYF. The CDR3 DNA is TGTGCCAGCAGCACCCAGGGGGACGAGCAGTACTTC.

This chain connects TRBV6-5 to TRBJ1-6; D remains ambiguous. The V gene lost 6 bases and the J gene lost 0 bases, with 6 bases spanning the gap. Germline V gene sequence: CDR1 MNHEY, CDR2 SVGAGI. This CDR3 has 14 amino acids. This CDR3 is CASSGLSYNSPLHF. CDR3 nucleotides: TGTGCCAGCAGCGGACTCTCCTATAATTCACCCCTCCACTTT.

This clone is labeled medium-sized. This chain links TRBV5-6 with TRBJ2-7, with 9 positions matching TRBD1. This CDR3 has 13 amino acids. Germline V gene sequence: CDR1 SGHDT, CDR2 YYEEEE. With V trimmed by 4 bases and J by 3 bases, 2 bases remained unmatched. Here the CDR3 DNA reads TGTGCCAGCAGCCTGACAGGGGGCTACGAGCAGTACTTC. Amino acids: CASSLTGGYEQYF.

The V and J genes are TRBV4-1 and TRBJ2-7; D call uncertain. The CDR3 has 13 amino acids. Germline CDR1 and CDR2: MGHRA and YSYEKL. Trimming took off 1 base at V and 6 bases at J, with 10 bases between the two ends. The CDR3 here is CASSQGVLSEQYF. In DNA, the CDR3 is TGCGCCAGCAGCCAAGGTGTCCTCTCCGAGCAGTACTTC.

This sequence joins TRBV6-5 and TRBJ1-2, with D tentatively TRBD1 (5 bases). Trimming left V 6 bases short and J 5 bases short, with 16 bases between. This CDR3 comprises 14 residues. The germline CDR1 and CDR2 sequences are MNHEY and SVGAGI. CDR3 DNA: TGTGCCAGCAGCCCTTCTCCGACAGCATATGGCTACACCTTC. Translating it yields CASSPSPTAYGYTF.

This chain joins TRBV6-5 and TRBJ2-2, with D perhaps matching TRBD1 (6 bases). CDR1 is MNHEY, CDR2 SVGAGI, per germline. This CDR3 is built from 13 residues. V was cut by 2 bases and J by 6 bases, with 7 bases left in between. DNA of the CDR3: TGTGCCAGCAGTTACCACAGGGCCGGGGAGCTGTTTTTT. Translation gives CASSYHRAGELFF.

The chain has TRBV6-1 and TRBJ2-7, with TRBD1 matching over 8 bases. The CDR3 sequence is 16 residues long. Trimming cost V 3 bases and J 7 bases; bases outside gene matches: 14. The germline V gene has CDR1 MNHNS and CDR2 SASEGT. The CDR3 DNA sequence: TGTGCCAGCAGTGATGGAGGACAGGGAGGATCGTATGAGCAGTACTTC. Translated: CASSDGGQGGSYEQYF.

J is TRBJ1-5 and V is TRBV27; TRBD1 aligns across 7 bases. Germline CDR1 reads MNHEY; CDR2 reads SMNVEV (reference sequence). With V trimmed by 5 bases and J by 3 bases, 7 bases remained unmatched. This CDR3 has 15 residues. CDR3 DNA sequence: TGTGCCAGCAGTCCGTACGGGACAGTCAATCAGCCCCAGCATTTT. Protein product: CASSPYGTVNQPQHF.

This chain links TRBV5-8 with TRBJ1-1; D is unclear. CDR1 and CDR2 (germline): SGHTS, YDEGEE. Trimming removed 4 bases at V and 1 base at J, with 8 bases between. CDR3 length: 13 residues. The CDR3 is CASSPEWNTEAFF. DNA of the CDR3: TGTGCCAGCAGCCCCGAATGGAACACTGAAGCTTTCTTT.

Here the CDR3 reads CASILRMGQGNEQFF. Here the CDR3 DNA reads TGTGCCAGTATTCTACGCATGGGACAGGGGAATGAGCAGTTCTTC. The V call is TRBV19, the J call TRBJ2-1; 10 bases agree with TRBD1. Germline CDR1 and CDR2: LNHDA and SQIVND (reference sequence). The CDR3 loop spans 15 amino acids. The trim removed 7 bases at V and 7 bases at J, leaving 10 bases unmatched.